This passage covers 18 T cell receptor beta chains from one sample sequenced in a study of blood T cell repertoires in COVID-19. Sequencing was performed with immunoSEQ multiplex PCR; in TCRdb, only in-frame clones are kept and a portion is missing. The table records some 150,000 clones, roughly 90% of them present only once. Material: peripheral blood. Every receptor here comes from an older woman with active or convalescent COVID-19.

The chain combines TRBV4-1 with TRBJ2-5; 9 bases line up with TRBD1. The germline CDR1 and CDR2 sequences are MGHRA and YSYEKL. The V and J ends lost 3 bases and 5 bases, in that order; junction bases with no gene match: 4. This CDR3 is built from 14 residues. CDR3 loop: CASSHRDRDETQYF. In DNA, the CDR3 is TGCGCCAGCAGCCATAGGGACAGGGATGAGACCCAGTACTTC.

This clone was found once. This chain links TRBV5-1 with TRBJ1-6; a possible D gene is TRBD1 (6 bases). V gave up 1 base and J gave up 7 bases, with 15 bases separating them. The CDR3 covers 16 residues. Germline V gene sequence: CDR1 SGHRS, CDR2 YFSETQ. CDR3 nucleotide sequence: TGCGCCAGCAGCTTGTTAGCGGGGGCGAAAAATTCACCCCTCCACTTT. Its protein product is CASSLLAGAKNSPLHF.

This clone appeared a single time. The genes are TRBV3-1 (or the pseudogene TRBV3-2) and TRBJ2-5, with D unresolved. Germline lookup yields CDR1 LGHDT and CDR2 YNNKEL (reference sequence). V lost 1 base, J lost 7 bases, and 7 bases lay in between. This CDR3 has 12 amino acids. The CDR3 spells CASSQGQATQYF. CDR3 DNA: TGTGCCAGCAGCCAAGGCCAGGCGACCCAGTACTTC.

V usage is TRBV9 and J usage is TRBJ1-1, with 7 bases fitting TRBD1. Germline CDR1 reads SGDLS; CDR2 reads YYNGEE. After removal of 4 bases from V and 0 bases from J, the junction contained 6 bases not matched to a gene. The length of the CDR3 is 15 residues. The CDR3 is CASSLEQGMNTEAFF. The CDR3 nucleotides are TGTGCCAGCAGCCTCGAACAGGGGATGAACACTGAAGCTTTCTTT.

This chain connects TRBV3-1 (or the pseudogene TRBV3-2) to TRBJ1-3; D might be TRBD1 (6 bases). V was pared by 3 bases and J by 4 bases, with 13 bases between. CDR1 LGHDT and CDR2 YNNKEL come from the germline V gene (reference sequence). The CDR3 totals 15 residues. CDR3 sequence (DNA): TGTGCCAGCAGCCATATGGGGGCTAGAGGAAACACCATATATTTT. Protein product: CASSHMGARGNTIYF.

CDR3 nucleotides: TGTGCCAGCAGCTTGGGACGGCGGGGCACTGAAGCTTTCTTT. This sequence encodes CASSLGRRGTEAFF. This chain connects TRBV5-6 to TRBJ1-1; no definite D call. CDR3 size: 14 residues. V dropped 0 bases and J dropped 4 bases, with 10 bases sitting between them. Germline-derived CDR1 and CDR2 are SGHDT and YYEEEE.

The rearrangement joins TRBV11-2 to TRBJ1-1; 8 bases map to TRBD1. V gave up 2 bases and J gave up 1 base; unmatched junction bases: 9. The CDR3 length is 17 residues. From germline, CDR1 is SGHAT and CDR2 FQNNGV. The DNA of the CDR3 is TGTGCCAGCAGCTTACTGGCGACCGGGACAGGGAACACTGAAGCTTTCTTT. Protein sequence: CASSLLATGTGNTEAFF.

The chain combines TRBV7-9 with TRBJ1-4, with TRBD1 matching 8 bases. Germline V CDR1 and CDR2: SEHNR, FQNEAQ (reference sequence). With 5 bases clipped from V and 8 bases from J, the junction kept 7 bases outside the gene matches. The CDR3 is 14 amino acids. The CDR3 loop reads CASSADRGSEKLFF. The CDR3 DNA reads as TGTGCCAGCAGCGCCGACAGGGGTAGCGAAAAACTGTTTTTT.

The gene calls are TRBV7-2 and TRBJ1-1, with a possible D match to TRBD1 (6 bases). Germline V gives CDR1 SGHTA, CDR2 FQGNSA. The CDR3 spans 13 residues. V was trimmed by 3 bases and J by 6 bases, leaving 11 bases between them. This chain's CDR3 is CASSFRGSPEAFF. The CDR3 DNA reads TGTGCCAGCAGCTTCAGGGGTTCCCCTGAAGCTTTCTTT. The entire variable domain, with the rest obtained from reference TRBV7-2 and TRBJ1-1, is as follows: GAGVSQSPSNKVTEKGKDVELRCDPISGHTALYWYRQSLGQGLEFLIYFQGNSAPDKSGLPSDRFSAERTGGSVSTLTIQRTQQEDSAVYLCASSFRGSPEAFFGQGTRLTVV.

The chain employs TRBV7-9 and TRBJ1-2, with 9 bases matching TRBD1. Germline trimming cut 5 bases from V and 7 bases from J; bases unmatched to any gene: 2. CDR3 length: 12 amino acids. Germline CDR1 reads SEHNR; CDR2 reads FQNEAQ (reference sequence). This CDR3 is CASSVTGGGYTF. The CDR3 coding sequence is TGTGCCAGCAGCGTGACAGGGGGTGGCTACACCTTC. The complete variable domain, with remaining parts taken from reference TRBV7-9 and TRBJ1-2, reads DTGVSQNPRHKITKRGQNVTFRCDPISEHNRLYWYRQTLGQGPEFLTYFQNEAQLEKSRLLSDRFSAERPKGSFSTLEIQRTEQGDSAMYLCASSVTGGGYTFGSGTRLTVV.

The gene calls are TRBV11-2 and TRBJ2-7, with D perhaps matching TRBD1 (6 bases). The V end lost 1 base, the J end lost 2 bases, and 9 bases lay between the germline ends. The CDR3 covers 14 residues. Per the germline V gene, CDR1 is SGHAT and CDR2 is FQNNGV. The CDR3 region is CASSLGNRAYEQYF. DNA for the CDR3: TGTGCCAGCAGCTTAGGTAACAGGGCCTACGAGCAGTACTTC.

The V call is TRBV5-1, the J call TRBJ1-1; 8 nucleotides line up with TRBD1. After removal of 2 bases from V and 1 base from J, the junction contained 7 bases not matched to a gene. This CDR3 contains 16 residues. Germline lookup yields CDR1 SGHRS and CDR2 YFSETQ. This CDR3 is CASSFYWTGRNTEAFF. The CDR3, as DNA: TGCGCCAGCAGCTTCTACTGGACAGGGAGGAACACTGAAGCTTTCTTT.

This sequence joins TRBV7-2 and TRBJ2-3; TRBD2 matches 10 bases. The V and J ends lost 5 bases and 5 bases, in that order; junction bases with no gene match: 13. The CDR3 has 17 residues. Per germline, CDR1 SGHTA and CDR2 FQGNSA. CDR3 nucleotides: TGTGCCAGCAGCCCCGGACTAGCGGCGATACAAAGAGATACGCAGTATTTT. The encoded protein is CASSPGLAAIQRDTQYF.

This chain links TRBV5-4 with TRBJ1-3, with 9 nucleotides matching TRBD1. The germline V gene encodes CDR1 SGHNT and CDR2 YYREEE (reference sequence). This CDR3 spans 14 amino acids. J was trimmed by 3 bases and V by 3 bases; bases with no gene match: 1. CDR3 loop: CASSWGQGGNTIYF. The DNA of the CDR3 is TGTGCCAGCAGCTGGGGACAGGGTGGAAACACCATATATTTT.

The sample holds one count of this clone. The CDR3 is CASSTFSSTNYGYTF. The CDR3 DNA sequence: TGTGCCAGTAGTACTTTCTCGAGCACTAACTATGGCTACACCTTC. The rearrangement links TRBV19 to TRBJ1-2; D gene ambiguous. The germline gives CDR1 LNHDA, CDR2 SQIVND (reference sequence). V was shortened by 4 bases and J by 0 bases, with 12 bases between the two germline ends. The CDR3 is 15 residues long.

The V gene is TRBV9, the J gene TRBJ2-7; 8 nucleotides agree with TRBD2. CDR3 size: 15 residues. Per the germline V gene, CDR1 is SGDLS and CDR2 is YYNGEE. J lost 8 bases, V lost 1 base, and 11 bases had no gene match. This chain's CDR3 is CASSVNSGETHQQYF. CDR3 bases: TGTGCCAGCAGCGTAAATAGCGGGGAGACTCATCAGCAGTACTTC.

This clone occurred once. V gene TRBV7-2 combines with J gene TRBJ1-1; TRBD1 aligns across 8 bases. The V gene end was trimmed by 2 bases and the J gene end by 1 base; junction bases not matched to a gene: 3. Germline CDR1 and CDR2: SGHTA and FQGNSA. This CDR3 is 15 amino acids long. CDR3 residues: CASSLYGQGNTEAFF. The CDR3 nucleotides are TGTGCCAGCAGCTTATACGGACAGGGGAACACTGAAGCTTTCTTT.

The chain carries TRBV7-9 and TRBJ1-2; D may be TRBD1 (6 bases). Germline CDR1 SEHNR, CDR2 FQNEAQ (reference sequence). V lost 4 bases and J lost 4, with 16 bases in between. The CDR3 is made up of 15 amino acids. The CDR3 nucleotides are TGTGCCAGCAGCTCGAATCAGGGGTACCCCTATGGCTACACCTTC. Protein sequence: CASSSNQGYPYGYTF.